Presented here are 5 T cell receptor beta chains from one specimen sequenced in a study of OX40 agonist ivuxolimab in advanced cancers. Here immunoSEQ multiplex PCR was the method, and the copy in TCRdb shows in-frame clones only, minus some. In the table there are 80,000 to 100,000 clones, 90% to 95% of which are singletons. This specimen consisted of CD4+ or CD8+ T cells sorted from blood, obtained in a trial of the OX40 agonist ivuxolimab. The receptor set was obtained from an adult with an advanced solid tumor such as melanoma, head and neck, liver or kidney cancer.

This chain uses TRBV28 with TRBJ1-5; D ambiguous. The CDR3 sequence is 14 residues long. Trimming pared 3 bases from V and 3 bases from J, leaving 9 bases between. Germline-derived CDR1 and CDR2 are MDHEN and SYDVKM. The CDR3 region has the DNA TGTGCCAGCAGTTTTCTGGTTTACAATCAGCCCCAGCATTTT. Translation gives CASSFLVYNQPQHF. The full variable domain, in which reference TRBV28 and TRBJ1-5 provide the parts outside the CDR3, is DVKVTQSSRYLVKRTGEKVFLECVQDMDHENMFWYRQDPGLGLRLIYFSYDVKMKEKGDIPEGYSVSREKKERFSLILESASTNQTSMYLCASSFLVYNQPQHFGDGTRLSIL.

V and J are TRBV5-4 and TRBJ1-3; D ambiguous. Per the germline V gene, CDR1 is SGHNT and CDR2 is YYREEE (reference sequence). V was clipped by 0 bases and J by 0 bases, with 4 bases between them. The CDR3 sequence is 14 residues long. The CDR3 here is CASSLEASGNTIYF. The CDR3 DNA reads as TGTGCCAGCAGCTTGGAAGCCTCTGGAAACACCATATATTTT.

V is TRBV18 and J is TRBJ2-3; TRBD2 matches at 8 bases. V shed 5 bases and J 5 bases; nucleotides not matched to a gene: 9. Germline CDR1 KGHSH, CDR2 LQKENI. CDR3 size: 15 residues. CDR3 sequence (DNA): TGTGCCAGCTCAGGACTAGCAGATAAAGGAGATACGCAGTATTTT. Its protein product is CASSGLADKGDTQYF.

In nucleotides, the CDR3 is TGTGCCACCAGCAGAGTCCGACTAGCGGGGGGGGGTGAGCAGTTCTTC. As protein: CATSRVRLAGGGEQFF. This sequence joins TRBV15 and TRBJ2-1; 14 nucleotides match TRBD2. Germline V gene sequence: CDR1 LNHNV, CDR2 YYDKDF (reference sequence). This CDR3 comprises 16 residues. With 1 base clipped from V and 9 bases from J, the junction kept 5 bases outside the gene matches.

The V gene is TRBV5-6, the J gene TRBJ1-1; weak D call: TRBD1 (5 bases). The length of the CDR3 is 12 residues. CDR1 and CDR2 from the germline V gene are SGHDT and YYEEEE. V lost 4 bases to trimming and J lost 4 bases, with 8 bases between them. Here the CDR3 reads CASSIGTTEAFF. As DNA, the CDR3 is TGTGCCAGCAGCATCGGGACCACTGAAGCTTTCTTT.